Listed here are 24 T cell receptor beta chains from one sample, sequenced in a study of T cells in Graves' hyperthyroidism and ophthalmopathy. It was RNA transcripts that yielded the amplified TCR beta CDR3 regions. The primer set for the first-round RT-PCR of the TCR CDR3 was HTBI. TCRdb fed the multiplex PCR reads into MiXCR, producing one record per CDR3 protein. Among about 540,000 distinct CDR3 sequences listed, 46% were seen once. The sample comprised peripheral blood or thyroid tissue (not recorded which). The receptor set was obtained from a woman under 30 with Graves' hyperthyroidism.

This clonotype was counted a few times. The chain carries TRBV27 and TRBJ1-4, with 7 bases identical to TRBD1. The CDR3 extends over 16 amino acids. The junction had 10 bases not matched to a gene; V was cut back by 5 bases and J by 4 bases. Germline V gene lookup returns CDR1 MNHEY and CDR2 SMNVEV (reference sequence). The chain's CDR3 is CASSPQGQAFNEKLFF. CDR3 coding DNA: TGTGCCAGCAGTCCCCAAGGACAGGCTTTTAATGAAAAACTGTTTTTT.

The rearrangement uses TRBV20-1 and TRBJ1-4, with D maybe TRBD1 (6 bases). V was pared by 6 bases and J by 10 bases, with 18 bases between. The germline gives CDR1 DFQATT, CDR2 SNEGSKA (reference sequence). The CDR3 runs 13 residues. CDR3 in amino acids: CSAPGGGNGKLFF. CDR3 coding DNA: TGCAGTGCACCGGGGGGGGGCAACGGAAAACTGTTTTTT.

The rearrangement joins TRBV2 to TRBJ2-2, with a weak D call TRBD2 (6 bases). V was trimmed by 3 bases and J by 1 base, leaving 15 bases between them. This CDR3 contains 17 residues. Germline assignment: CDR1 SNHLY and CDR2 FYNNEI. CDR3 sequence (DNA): TGTGCCAGCAGTGACCAGTGGAGGGCACTGAACACCGGGGAGCTGTTTTTT. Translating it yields CASSDQWRALNTGELFF.

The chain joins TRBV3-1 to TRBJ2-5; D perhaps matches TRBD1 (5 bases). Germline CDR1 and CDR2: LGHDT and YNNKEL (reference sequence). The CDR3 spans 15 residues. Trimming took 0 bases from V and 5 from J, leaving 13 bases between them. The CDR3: CASSQEFSRVETQYF. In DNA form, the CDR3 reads TGTGCCAGCAGCCAAGAGTTTAGCAGGGTTGAGACCCAGTACTTC.

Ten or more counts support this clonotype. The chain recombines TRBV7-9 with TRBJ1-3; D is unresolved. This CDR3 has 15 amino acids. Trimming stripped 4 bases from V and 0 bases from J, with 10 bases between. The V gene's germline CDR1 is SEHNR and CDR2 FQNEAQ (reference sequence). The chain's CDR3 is CASSSSQSSGNTIYF. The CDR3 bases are TGTGCCAGCAGCTCGTCACAGAGCTCTGGAAACACCATATATTTT.

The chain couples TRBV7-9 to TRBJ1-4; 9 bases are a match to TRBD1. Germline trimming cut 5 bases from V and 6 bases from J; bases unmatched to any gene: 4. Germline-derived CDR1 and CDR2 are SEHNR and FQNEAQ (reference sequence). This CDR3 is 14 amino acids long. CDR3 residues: CASSRTGADEKLFF. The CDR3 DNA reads TGTGCCAGCAGCCGGACAGGGGCAGATGAAAAACTGTTTTTT.

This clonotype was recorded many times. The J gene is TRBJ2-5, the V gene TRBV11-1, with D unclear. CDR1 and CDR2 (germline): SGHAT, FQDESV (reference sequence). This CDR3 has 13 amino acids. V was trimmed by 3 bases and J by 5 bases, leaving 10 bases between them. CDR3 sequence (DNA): TGTGCCAGCAGCTTCTCAGCGCCTGAGACCCAGTACTTC. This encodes CASSFSAPETQYF.

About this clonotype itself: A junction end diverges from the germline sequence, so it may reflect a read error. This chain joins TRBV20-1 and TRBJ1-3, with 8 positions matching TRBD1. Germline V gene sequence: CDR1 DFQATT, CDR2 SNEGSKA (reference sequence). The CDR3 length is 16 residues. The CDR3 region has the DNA TGCAGTGCTGGAGATCTCCAGGGGGCGCGAGGCTACACCATATATTTT. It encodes CSAGDLQGARGYTIYF.

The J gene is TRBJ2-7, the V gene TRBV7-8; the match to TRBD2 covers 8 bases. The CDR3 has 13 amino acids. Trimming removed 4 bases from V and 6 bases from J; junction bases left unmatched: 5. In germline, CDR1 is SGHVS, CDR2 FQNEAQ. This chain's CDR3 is CASSSAGATEQYF. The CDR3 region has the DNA TGTGCCAGCAGCTCAGCGGGAGCTACCGAGCAGTACTTC.

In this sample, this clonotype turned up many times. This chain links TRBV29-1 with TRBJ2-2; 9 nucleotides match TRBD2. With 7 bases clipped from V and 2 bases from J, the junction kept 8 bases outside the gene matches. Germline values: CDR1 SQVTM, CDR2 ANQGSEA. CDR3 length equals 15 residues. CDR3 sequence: CSAAPSGVNTGELFF. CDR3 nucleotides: TGCAGCGCCGCTCCTAGCGGGGTAAACACCGGGGAGCTGTTTTTT.

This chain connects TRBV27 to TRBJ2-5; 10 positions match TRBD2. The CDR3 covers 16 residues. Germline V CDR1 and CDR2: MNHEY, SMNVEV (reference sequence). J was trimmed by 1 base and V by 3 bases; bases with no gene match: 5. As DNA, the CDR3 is TGTGCCAGCAGTTTCCGACTAGCGGGTCGCCAAGAGACCCAGTACTTC. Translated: CASSFRLAGRQETQYF.

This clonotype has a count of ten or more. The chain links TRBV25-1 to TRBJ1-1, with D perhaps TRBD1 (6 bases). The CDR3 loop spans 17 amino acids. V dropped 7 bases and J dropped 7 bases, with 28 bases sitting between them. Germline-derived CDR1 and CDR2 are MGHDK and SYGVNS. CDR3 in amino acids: CASNSPGAWEGGVEAFF. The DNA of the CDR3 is TGTGCCAGCAACTCCCCGGGGGCCTGGGAGGGAGGAGTTGAAGCTTTCTTT. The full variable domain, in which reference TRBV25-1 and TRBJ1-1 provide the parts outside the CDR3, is EADIYQTPRYLVIGTGKKITLECSQTMGHDKMYWYQQDPGMELHLIHYSYGVNSTEKGDLSSESTVSRIRTEHFPLTLESARPSHTSQYLCASNSPGAWEGGVEAFFGQGTRLTVV.

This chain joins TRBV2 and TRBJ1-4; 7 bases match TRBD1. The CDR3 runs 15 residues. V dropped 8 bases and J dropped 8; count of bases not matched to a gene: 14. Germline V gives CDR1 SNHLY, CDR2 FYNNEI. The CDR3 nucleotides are TGTGCCAGCCTCAGGGGGGTTGGGTTTGGAGAAAAACTGTTTTTT. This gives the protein CASLRGVGFGEKLFF. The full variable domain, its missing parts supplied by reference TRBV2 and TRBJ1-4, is EPEVTQTPSHQVTQMGQEVILRCVPISNHLYFYWYRQILGQKVEFLVSFYNNEISEKSEIFDDQFSVERPDGSNFTLKIRSTKLEDSAMYFCASLRGVGFGEKLFFGSGTQLSVL.

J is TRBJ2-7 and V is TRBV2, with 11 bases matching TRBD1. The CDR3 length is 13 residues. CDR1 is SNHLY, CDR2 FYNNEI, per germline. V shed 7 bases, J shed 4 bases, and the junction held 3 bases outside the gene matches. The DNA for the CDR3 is TGTGCCAGCAAGGGACAGGGGGAATACGAGCAGTACTTC. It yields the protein CASKGQGEYEQYF.

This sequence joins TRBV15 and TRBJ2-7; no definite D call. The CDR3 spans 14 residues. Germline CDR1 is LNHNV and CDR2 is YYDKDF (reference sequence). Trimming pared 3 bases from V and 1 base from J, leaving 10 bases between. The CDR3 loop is CATSSGTVSYEQYF. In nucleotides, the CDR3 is TGTGCCACCAGCAGCGGAACCGTGTCCTACGAGCAGTACTTC.

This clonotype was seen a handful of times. The CDR3 coding sequence is TGTGCCACCAGCTCCGGGACAGCCGCTCAGGAAGTGTACTTC. Encoded protein: CATSSGTAAQEVYF. V is TRBV24-1 and J is TRBJ2-7; TRBD1 matches at 7 bases. V trimming: 7 bases; J trimming: 12 bases; junction bases outside the gene matches: 17. This CDR3 contains 14 residues. CDR1 is KGHDR and CDR2 is SFDVKD in the germline V gene.

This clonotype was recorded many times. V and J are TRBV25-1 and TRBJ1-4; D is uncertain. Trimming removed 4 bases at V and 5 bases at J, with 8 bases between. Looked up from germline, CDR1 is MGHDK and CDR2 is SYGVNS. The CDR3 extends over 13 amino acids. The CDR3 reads CASSVLENEKLFF. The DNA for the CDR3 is TGTGCCAGCAGTGTACTGGAAAATGAAAAACTGTTTTTT.

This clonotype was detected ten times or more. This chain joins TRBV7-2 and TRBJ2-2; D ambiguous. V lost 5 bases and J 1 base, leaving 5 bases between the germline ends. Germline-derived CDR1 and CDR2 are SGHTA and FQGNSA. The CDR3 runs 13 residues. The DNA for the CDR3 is TGTGCCAGCAGCGCATGGAACACCGGGGAGCTGTTTTTT. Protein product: CASSAWNTGELFF. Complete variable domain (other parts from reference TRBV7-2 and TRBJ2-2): GAGVSQSPSNKVTEKGKDVELRCDPISGHTALYWYRQSLGQGLEFLIYFQGNSAPDKSGLPSDRFSAERTGGSVSTLTIQRTQQEDSAVYLCASSAWNTGELFFGEGSRLTVL.

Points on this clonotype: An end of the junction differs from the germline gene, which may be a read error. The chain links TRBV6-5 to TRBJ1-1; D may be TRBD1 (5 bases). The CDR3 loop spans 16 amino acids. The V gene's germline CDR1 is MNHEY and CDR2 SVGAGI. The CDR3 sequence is CAISAARGGGDSEAFF. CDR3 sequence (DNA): TGTGCCATCAGTGCCGCCCGAGGCGGGGGGGACTCTGAAGCTTTCTTT.

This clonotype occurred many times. The CDR3 DNA sequence: TGTGCCACCCTGACAGGGAACACTGAAGCTTTCTTT. This translates into CATLTGNTEAFF. V is TRBV27 and J is TRBJ1-1; a weak D match, TRBD1 (6 bases). Germline V gene data show CDR1 as MNHEY and CDR2 as SMNVEV (reference sequence). The CDR3 is 12 residues long. The ends were cut back, 10 bases at V and 1 base at J, with 10 bases in the middle.

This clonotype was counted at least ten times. Here the CDR3 reads CASSRDRVIKGEKLFF. As DNA, the CDR3 is TGTGCCAGCAGTAGGGACAGGGTCATTAAGGGTGAAAAACTGTTTTTT. The chain couples TRBV12-3 or TRBV12-4 to TRBJ1-4; 9 nucleotides align to TRBD1. Unmatched junction bases numbered 11, after V lost 5 bases and J lost 7 bases. CDR3 length equals 16 residues.

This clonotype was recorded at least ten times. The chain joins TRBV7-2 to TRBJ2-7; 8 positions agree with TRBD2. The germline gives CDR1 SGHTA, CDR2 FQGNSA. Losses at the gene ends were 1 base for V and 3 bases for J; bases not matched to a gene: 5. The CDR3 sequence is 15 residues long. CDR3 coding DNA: TGTGCCAGCAGCTTAGGAGGGGCGGGGGGCTACGAGCAGTACTTC. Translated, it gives CASSLGGAGGYEQYF.

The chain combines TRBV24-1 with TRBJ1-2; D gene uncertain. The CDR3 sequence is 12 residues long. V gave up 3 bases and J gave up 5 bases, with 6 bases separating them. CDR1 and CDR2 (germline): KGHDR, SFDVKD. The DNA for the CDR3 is TGTGCCACCAGTGATCGCCCTTATGGCTACACCTTC. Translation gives CATSDRPYGYTF.

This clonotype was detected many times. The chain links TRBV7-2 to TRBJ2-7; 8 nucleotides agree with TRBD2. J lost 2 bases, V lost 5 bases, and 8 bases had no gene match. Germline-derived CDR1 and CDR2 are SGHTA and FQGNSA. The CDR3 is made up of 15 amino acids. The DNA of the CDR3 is TGTGCCAGCAGCCGCGGAGCGGGACTAGCCTACGAGCAGTACTTC. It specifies CASSRGAGLAYEQYF.